This entry lists 3 T cell receptor beta chains sequenced from one sample in a study of shared clonotypes between healthy human individuals. Produced via immunoSEQ multiplex PCR; TCRdb's table is partial and in-frame only. The sample consists of a few million clones, approximately 94% of them appearing once. Sequenced: naive CD4+ T cells sorted from blood. Subset given: CD45RA+ positively selected. The source of these receptors is a young man in good health.

The genes are TRBV27 and TRBJ1-6, with D perhaps TRBD1 (6 bases). The length of the CDR3 is 14 residues. From germline, CDR1 is MNHEY and CDR2 SMNVEV (reference sequence). Trimming pared 6 bases from V and 3 bases from J, leaving 9 bases between. The DNA for the CDR3 is TGTGCCAGCAGGACACAGGGCTATAATTCACCCCTCCACTTT. It yields the protein CASRTQGYNSPLHF.

The chain recombines TRBV4-3 with TRBJ2-1; 11 nucleotides agree with TRBD1. Unmatched junction bases numbered 12, after V lost 2 bases and J lost 9 bases. The CDR3 length is 17 residues. Germline-derived CDR1 and CDR2 are LGHNA and YSLEER. The CDR3 DNA reads as TGCGCCAGCAGCCAACCCCGGTCGGGACAGGGGGTTGGTGAGCAGTTCTTC. Protein sequence: CASSQPRSGQGVGEQFF.

The V gene is TRBV19, the J gene TRBJ1-3; D call uncertain. CDR3 size: 14 residues. V lost 3 bases and J lost 2, with 8 bases in between. In germline, CDR1 is LNHDA, CDR2 SQIVND (reference sequence). As DNA, the CDR3 is TGTGCCAGTAGTATTGAGGGCGCTGGAAACACCATATATTTT. Its translation: CASSIEGAGNTIYF.